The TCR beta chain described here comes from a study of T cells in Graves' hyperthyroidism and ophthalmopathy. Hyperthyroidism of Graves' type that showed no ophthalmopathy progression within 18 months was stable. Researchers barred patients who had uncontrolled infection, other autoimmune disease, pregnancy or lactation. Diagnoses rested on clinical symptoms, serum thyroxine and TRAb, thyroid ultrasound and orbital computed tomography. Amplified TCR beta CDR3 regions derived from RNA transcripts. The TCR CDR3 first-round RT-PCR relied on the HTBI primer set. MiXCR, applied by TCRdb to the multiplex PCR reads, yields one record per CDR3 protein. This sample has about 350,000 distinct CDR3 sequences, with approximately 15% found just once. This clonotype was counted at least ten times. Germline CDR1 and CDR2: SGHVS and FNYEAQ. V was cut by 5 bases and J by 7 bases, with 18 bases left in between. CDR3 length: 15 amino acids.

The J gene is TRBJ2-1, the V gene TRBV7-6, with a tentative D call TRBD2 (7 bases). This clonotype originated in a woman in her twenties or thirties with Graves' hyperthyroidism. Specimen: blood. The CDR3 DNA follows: TGTGCCAGCAGCCCAACTCCGGGGGGCGGGAATGAGCAGTTCTTC. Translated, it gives CASSPTPGGGNEQFF.